What follows are 32 T cell receptor beta chains derived from one specimen sequenced in a study of T cells after yellow fever vaccination. TCRdb ran MiXCR on the 5' RACE reads and lists one entry per CDR3 protein. The sample has 350,000 to 450,000 distinct CDR3 sequences; roughly 20% are singletons. The sequences come from PBMCs, collected before the yellow fever booster vaccination. Receptors were obtained from a man between 18 and 29 years old who received the YFV17D yellow fever vaccine.

This clonotype was seen only a few times. V and J are TRBV20-1 and TRBJ2-1; D perhaps matches TRBD1 (5 bases). Looked up from germline, CDR1 is DFQATT and CDR2 is SNEGSKA (reference sequence). V shed 5 bases and J shed 5 bases, with 19 bases lying between them. This CDR3 has 15 amino acids. The CDR3: CSALTGRQGHNEQFF. The CDR3 DNA reads TGCAGTGCTCTAACTGGACGCCAGGGCCACAATGAGCAGTTCTTC.

This rearrangement joins TRBV6-6 to TRBJ2-7; D gene ambiguous. This CDR3 region has 13 residues. V was pared by 10 bases and J by 4 bases, with 17 bases between. The V gene's germline CDR1 is MNHNY and CDR2 SVGAGI (reference sequence). The CDR3 protein is CATSVNVAYEQYF. The CDR3 DNA is TGTGCCACCTCTGTCAACGTCGCGTACGAGCAGTACTTC.

This clonotype was detected only once. The rearrangement links TRBV29-1 to TRBJ2-7, with 8 bases fitting TRBD2. Germline CDR1 reads SQVTM; CDR2 reads ANQGSEA. V gave up 1 base and J gave up 6 bases; unmatched junction bases: 5. The CDR3 length is 13 residues. CDR3 nucleotides: TGCAGCGTTGAAGTTCGGGGGGGTGTCGAGCAGTACGTC. Encoded protein: CSVEVRGGVEQYV.

This sequence joins TRBV6-2 or TRBV6-3 and TRBJ2-1; D is undetermined. CDR1 MNHEY and CDR2 SVGEGT come from the germline V gene. The CDR3 has 13 amino acids. V lost 6 bases, J lost 8 bases, and 14 bases lay in between. This chain's CDR3 is CASSAGPQHEQFF. CDR3 nucleotide sequence: TGTGCCAGCAGCGCTGGACCTCAACATGAGCAGTTCTTC.

This clonotype was detected a few times. The chain combines TRBV5-5 with TRBJ1-5, with a tentative D call TRBD1 (5 bases). CDR3 length: 15 amino acids. Trimming cost V 4 bases and J 0 bases, with 11 bases left between them. The germline V gene has CDR1 SGHKS and CDR2 YYEKEE (reference sequence). This CDR3 reads CASSRQGASNQPQHF. For the CDR3, the DNA is TGTGCCAGCAGCCGTCAGGGAGCTAGCAATCAGCCCCAGCATTTT.

J is TRBJ2-7 and V is TRBV11-2; D is possibly TRBD1 or TRBD2 (7 bases each). V was shortened by 5 bases and J by 2 bases, with 19 bases between the two germline ends. The CDR3 spans 16 residues. Germline values: CDR1 SGHAT, CDR2 FQNNGV. CDR3 sequence: CASSAAFQGGAYEQYF. In nucleotides, the CDR3 is TGTGCCAGCAGCGCAGCCTTCCAGGGGGGGGCCTACGAGCAGTACTTC. Drawing the rest from reference TRBV11-2 and TRBJ2-7, the complete variable domain is EAGVAQSPRYKIIEKRQSVAFWCNPISGHATLYWYQQILGQGPKLLIQFQNNGVVDDSQLPKDRFSAERLKGVDSTLKIQPAKLEDSAVYLCASSAAFQGGAYEQYFGPGTRLTVT.

This clonotype appeared a few times. The gene calls are TRBV20-1 and TRBJ2-1; TRBD2 matches at 11 bases. CDR1 and CDR2 from the germline V gene are DFQATT and SNEGSKA (reference sequence). After removal of 6 bases from V and 2 bases from J, the junction contained 3 bases not matched to a gene. There are 14 residues in the CDR3. The DNA of the CDR3 is TGCAGTGCACCGACTAGCGGGACCTACAATGAGCAGTTCTTC. It translates to CSAPTSGTYNEQFF.

This clonotype was seen more than once but under ten times. The chain carries TRBV27 and TRBJ2-5; D gene uncertain. With 4 bases removed from V and 3 bases from J, the gap between germline ends came to 3 bases. This CDR3 contains 11 residues. CDR1 and CDR2 from the germline V gene are MNHEY and SMNVEV (reference sequence). The CDR3 DNA reads as TGTGCCAGCAGTTCGAAAGAGACCCAGTACTTC. It translates to CASSSKETQYF.

This clonotype was found many times. The V gene is TRBV6-5, the J gene TRBJ2-7; possible D gene TRBD2, 6 bases. V gave up 6 bases and J gave up 5 bases, with 17 bases separating them. This CDR3 region has 14 residues. The germline CDR1 and CDR2 sequences are MNHEY and SVGAGI. CDR3 residues: CASRPSLASHEQYF. CDR3 coding DNA: TGTGCCAGCAGACCCTCCCTAGCGAGCCACGAGCAGTACTTC.

The V gene is TRBV4-3, the J gene TRBJ1-2; possible D gene TRBD1, 5 bases. The germline gives CDR1 LGHNA, CDR2 YSLEER. The CDR3 totals 14 residues. Between the trimmed V and J ends, which lost 1 base and 4 bases, there was a span of 10 bases. The CDR3 loop is CASSQVGGGYGYTF. CDR3 sequence (DNA): TGCGCCAGCAGCCAAGTCGGCGGGGGCTATGGCTACACCTTC.

The V and J genes are TRBV4-2 and TRBJ2-7; D perhaps matches TRBD1 (5 bases). The CDR3 contains 15 residues. V was shortened by 0 bases and J by 5 bases, with 14 bases between the two germline ends. The germline V gene has CDR1 LGHNA and CDR2 YNFKEQ. CDR3 loop: CASSQDTPRADEQYF. CDR3 coding DNA: TGTGCCAGCAGCCAAGATACCCCCAGGGCAGACGAGCAGTACTTC.

This chain connects TRBV6-2 or TRBV6-3 to TRBJ2-1, with D perhaps matching TRBD2 (7 bases). The CDR3 is 16 residues long. Trimming removed 2 bases at V and 10 bases at J, with 21 bases between. The germline gives CDR1 MNHEY, CDR2 SVGEGT. The CDR3 here is CASSYVAGAGGWEQFF. The CDR3 region has the DNA TGTGCCAGCAGTTACGTCGCGGGGGCCGGCGGATGGGAGCAGTTCTTC.

CDR3: CAIRATGGGDTQYF. The CDR3 DNA reads TGTGCCATCAGGGCGACTGGGGGTGGAGATACGCAGTATTTT. The V and J genes are TRBV10-3 and TRBJ2-3; perhaps D is TRBD1 or TRBD2 (5 bases each). Germline values: CDR1 ENHRY, CDR2 SYGVKD. Trimming stripped 6 bases from V and 5 bases from J, with 15 bases between. CDR3 size: 14 residues.

The CDR3 loop reads CASNLGPGGETQYF. DNA of the CDR3: TGTGCCAGCAACCTGGGACCCGGGGGTGAGACCCAGTACTTC. This chain links TRBV7-9 with TRBJ2-5, with D perhaps matching TRBD2 (6 bases). V was trimmed by 7 bases and J by 5 bases, leaving 17 bases between them. The CDR3 has 14 amino acids. Looked up from germline, CDR1 is SEHNR and CDR2 is FQNEAQ (reference sequence).

This clonotype was observed many times. The V call is TRBV6-5, the J call TRBJ2-3, with D possibly called TRBD1 or TRBD2 (5 bases each). V gave up 5 bases and J gave up 0 bases, with 9 bases separating them. The CDR3 has 14 residues. CDR1 and CDR2 from the germline V gene are MNHEY and SVGAGI. This chain's CDR3 is CASSHGTSTDTQYF. The CDR3 nucleotides are TGTGCCAGCAGTCACGGGACCAGCACAGATACGCAGTATTTT.

The chain uses TRBV7-3 and TRBJ2-3, with D unresolved. CDR3 size: 15 residues. Per the germline V gene, CDR1 is SGHTA and CDR2 is FQGTGA. V lost 0 bases and J lost 0, with 7 bases in between. The CDR3 sequence: CASSLTGPSTDTQYF. The CDR3 DNA sequence: TGTGCCAGCAGCTTAACAGGCCCTAGCACAGATACGCAGTATTTT.

The chain combines TRBV27 with TRBJ2-5; 7 nucleotides agree with TRBD1. Trimming cost V 5 bases and J 0 bases; bases outside gene matches: 9. CDR3 length equals 16 residues. Germline V gene sequence: CDR1 MNHEY, CDR2 SMNVEV (reference sequence). CDR3 loop: CASSVFGTAYQETQYF. CDR3 bases: TGTGCCAGCAGTGTTTTCGGGACAGCGTACCAAGAGACCCAGTACTTC.

A few counts support this clonotype. The chain uses TRBV9 and TRBJ1-6; TRBD1 matches 7 bases. Unmatched junction bases numbered 12, after V lost 0 bases and J lost 9 bases. The CDR3 is made up of 17 amino acids. Germline V gene lookup returns CDR1 SGDLS and CDR2 YYNGEE. In nucleotides, the CDR3 is TGTGCCAGCAGCGTAGACGGCTCCGGGACAGAGGCTTCACCCCTCCACTTT. Its protein product is CASSVDGSGTEASPLHF.

This clonotype was counted only a few times. The chain uses TRBV9 and TRBJ1-2; D is uncertain. The CDR3 is 13 residues long. Germline loops: CDR1 SGDLS, CDR2 YYNGEE. Between the trimmed V and J ends, which lost 0 bases and 1 base, there was a span of 4 bases. The CDR3 spells CASSVADNYGYTF. The CDR3 DNA follows: TGTGCCAGCAGCGTAGCGGATAACTATGGCTACACCTTC.

The V call is TRBV12-3 or TRBV12-4, the J call TRBJ2-3; maybe TRBD2 (6 bases). V lost 4 bases and J lost 1, with 21 bases in between. The CDR3 has 18 residues. The CDR3 spells CASSSVRGSAWGTDTQYF. For the CDR3, the DNA is TGTGCCAGCAGTTCAGTCCGGGGGTCGGCTTGGGGCACAGATACGCAGTATTTT.

The chain recombines TRBV18 with TRBJ1-2; D ambiguous. There are 13 residues in the CDR3. With 3 bases removed from V and 6 bases from J, the gap between germline ends came to 11 bases. Germline lookup yields CDR1 KGHSH and CDR2 LQKENI. The chain's CDR3 is CASSPRTSDGYTF. CDR3 nucleotide sequence: TGTGCCAGCTCACCCCGGACGTCGGATGGCTACACCTTC.

The V gene is TRBV12-3 or TRBV12-4, the J gene TRBJ2-7; TRBD1 is a possible D gene (6 bases). V gave up 0 bases and J gave up 4 bases, with 7 bases separating them. The CDR3 sequence is 13 residues long. In nucleotides, the CDR3 is TGTGCCAGCAGTTTAGCGGACAGTTACGAGCAGTACTTC. The encoded protein is CASSLADSYEQYF.

This clonotype was detected many times. The rearrangement uses TRBV7-9 and TRBJ2-5; D call uncertain. Germline CDR1 SEHNR, CDR2 FQNEAQ (reference sequence). CDR3 length equals 13 residues. The germline V and J ends were trimmed by 5 bases and 4 bases, with 11 bases remaining between them. The CDR3 nucleotides read TGTGCCAGCAGCAGAAGGGCCGGAGAGACCCAGTACTTC. Translating gives CASSRRAGETQYF.

This clonotype turned up a few times. The chain employs TRBV4-2 and TRBJ2-7; 8 bases align to TRBD1. The CDR3 spans 15 residues. CDR1 LGHNA and CDR2 YNFKEQ come from the germline V gene. Trimming cost V 1 base and J 1 base; bases outside gene matches: 3. CDR3 sequence reads: CASSQAGTGSYEQYV. CDR3 sequence (DNA): TGTGCCAGCAGCCAAGCCGGGACAGGATCCTACGAGCAGTACGTC.

This clonotype was counted only a few times. V gene TRBV6-5 combines with J gene TRBJ2-3; possibly TRBD2 for D (5 bases). The CDR3 contains 13 residues. From germline, CDR1 is MNHEY and CDR2 SVGAGI. V gave up 7 bases and J gave up 6 bases, with 14 bases separating them. CDR3 bases: TGTGCCAGCACCCGTCCCTCGGGGGATACGCAGTATTTT. Protein: CASTRPSGDTQYF.

This clonotype was counted a few times. The genes are TRBV4-3 and TRBJ2-5; D is unclear. The CDR3 runs 15 residues. V was trimmed by 0 bases and J by 5 bases, leaving 13 bases between them. CDR1 and CDR2 (germline): LGHNA, YSLEER. The CDR3 region is CASSQDHEVRETQYF. CDR3 DNA sequence: TGCGCCAGCAGCCAAGATCACGAAGTCCGGGAGACCCAGTACTTC.

This chain connects TRBV9 to TRBJ2-5, with D possibly being TRBD1 (6 bases). The CDR3 loop spans 14 amino acids. Trimming cost V 2 bases and J 4 bases, with 12 bases left between them. The germline V gene encodes CDR1 SGDLS and CDR2 YYNGEE. The CDR3, as DNA: TGTGCCAGCAGCGTCAGGGGTGTTGCAGAGACCCAGTACTTC. Translating it yields CASSVRGVAETQYF.

In this sample, this clonotype turned up many times. V usage is TRBV20-1 and J usage is TRBJ1-5; no firm D call. V was cut by 6 bases and J by 2 bases, with 20 bases left in between. Germline CDR1 and CDR2: DFQATT and SNEGSKA (reference sequence). The CDR3 has 16 residues. CDR3 residues: CSAEPLRVVGNQPQHF. The CDR3 DNA reads TGCAGTGCGGAGCCCCTCCGGGTTGTGGGCAATCAGCCCCAGCATTTT.

This clonotype was seen a handful of times. The chain links TRBV20-1 to TRBJ1-2; D gene unclear. The germline V gene has CDR1 DFQATT and CDR2 SNEGSKA (reference sequence). The length of the CDR3 is 12 residues. V dropped 1 base and J dropped 7 bases, with 10 bases sitting between them. This CDR3 is CSARVVSGGYTF. The DNA of the CDR3 is TGCAGTGCTAGAGTTGTTAGTGGTGGCTACACCTTC.

The chain carries TRBV10-3 and TRBJ2-7; possibly TRBD1 for D (5 bases). V was clipped by 6 bases and J by 1 base, with 7 bases between them. CDR1 and CDR2 from the germline V gene are ENHRY and SYGVKD. This CDR3 contains 12 residues. The CDR3 sequence: CAIRRQSYEQYF. The CDR3 DNA reads as TGTGCCATCAGGAGACAGTCCTACGAGCAGTACTTC.

This clonotype came up a few times. The chain employs TRBV4-1 and TRBJ2-5, with TRBD2 matching 7 bases. V shed 0 bases, J shed 0 bases, and the junction held 4 bases outside the gene matches. The CDR3 contains 16 residues. From germline, CDR1 is MGHRA and CDR2 YSYEKL. This CDR3 reads CASSQDGAGYQETQYF. For the CDR3, the DNA is TGCGCCAGCAGCCAAGACGGAGCGGGGTACCAAGAGACCCAGTACTTC.

The genes are TRBV12-3 or TRBV12-4 and TRBJ2-7, with D unclear. The CDR3 has 13 amino acids. Trimming shortened V by 2 bases and J by 7 bases, and 12 bases separated the two germline ends. CDR3 sequence reads: CASSLSIAGEQYV. The DNA for the CDR3 is TGTGCCAGCAGTTTAAGCATAGCTGGGGAGCAGTACGTC.